This T cell receptor beta chain was captured in a study of shared clonotypes between healthy human individuals. Overall study: Three CD4 naive, three CD4 memory, two CD8 naive and one CD8 memory plate were used per donor. General observations from the study: The sharing of 4.5% to 5.5% of naive CD4 clonotypes was seen across several donors.

Generated by immunoSEQ multiplex PCR, the TCRdb table keeps only in-frame clones and is missing some. The data hold about 680,000 clones, with 90% to 95% observed a single time. Terminally differentiated effector memory CD45RA+ cells were left out of the naive CD8 fraction, which was CD45RO-negative and positively selected for CCR7. Details on this clone: Antigen specificity is unknown.

The sample consisted of naive CD8+ T cells sorted from blood. This receptor was identified in a man aged 25-45 years in good health.

CDR3 coding DNA: TGTGCCAGCAGTGCTGGACAGAAAGGGGGTCAGCCCCAGCATTTT. This gives the protein CASSAGQKGGQPQHF. The rearrangement links TRBV27 to TRBJ1-5; tentatively, D is TRBD1 (6 bases). V lost 5 bases, J lost 6 bases, and 17 bases lay in between. CDR1 and CDR2 from the germline V gene are MNHEY and SMNVEV (reference sequence). This CDR3 is 15 amino acids long.